The clone carrying this TCR beta chain showed up just once. This sample was included in a study of technical replicates of blood from several donors. The method was immunoSEQ multiplex PCR; TCRdb's version includes in-frame clones alone and lacks a portion of them. This sample has 55,000 to 80,000 clones, with 92% found just once. V gave up 4 bases and J gave up 8 bases; unmatched junction bases: 7. This CDR3 region has 14 residues. CDR1 and CDR2 from the germline V gene are SGHDT and YYEEEE. Specimen: T cells isolated from PBMCs. This sequence originates from a human donor in good health. The gene calls are TRBV5-6 and TRBJ2-2; 8 positions agree with TRBD1. DNA for the CDR3: TGTGCCAGCAGCCCTGACAGGGGCTTTGGGGAGCTGTTTTTT. Its translation: CASSPDRGFGELFF.